This T cell receptor beta chain was obtained from a study of T cells in Graves' hyperthyroidism and ophthalmopathy. Study summary: Staff took peripheral blood when the initial diagnosis was made, before any treatment began.

The CDR3 contains 15 residues. V lost 5 bases and J lost 6, with 18 bases in between. Per germline, CDR1 MDHEN and CDR2 SYDVKM. This clonotype appeared many times. RNA transcripts gave rise to amplified TCR beta CDR3 regions. First-round RT-PCR of the TCR CDR3 relied on the HTBI primer set. TCRdb analysed the multiplex PCR reads with MiXCR anew, one entry per CDR3 protein. This sample yields about 300,000 distinct CDR3 sequences, of which about an eighth are seen a single time; approximately 8.6% belongs to the top ten. Patients aged 18 to 65 had newly diagnosed hyperthyroidism lasting under 2 months. At first hyperthyroidism diagnosis, before any ophthalmopathy symptoms, the blood sample was collected.

The gene calls are TRBV28 and TRBJ2-3, with TRBD2 as a possible D gene (6 bases). The TCR was taken from a young woman with Graves' hyperthyroidism that later progressed to Graves' ophthalmopathy. Sequences were obtained from blood. CDR3 sequence reads: CASSLWPGERDTQYF. The CDR3 DNA is TGTGCCAGCAGTCTGTGGCCGGGGGAGCGGGATACGCAGTATTTT.